The 16 T cell receptor beta chains listed next were all sequenced from one sample in a study of cytomegalovirus exposure and HLA in healthy donors. Some clones are missing from TCRdb's copy, which holds only in-frame ones; the method was immunoSEQ multiplex PCR. Of 200,000 to 250,000 clones listed, over 65% are singletons. Material for sequencing was PBMCs. These receptor sequences come from a woman younger than 35 in good health and CMV-seronegative.

This chain links TRBV9 with TRBJ2-7; perhaps TRBD2 as D (6 bases). CDR1 and CDR2 (germline): SGDLS, YYNGEE. V gave up 7 bases and J gave up 1 base, with 12 bases separating them. CDR3 length: 13 residues. Here the CDR3 reads CASGPRGSYEQYF. In DNA, the CDR3 is TGTGCCAGCGGGCCGCGGGGTTCCTACGAGCAGTACTTC.

The gene calls are TRBV27 and TRBJ1-5; D is ambiguous. Germline CDR1 reads MNHEY; CDR2 reads SMNVEV (reference sequence). Trimming left V 3 bases short and J 8 bases short, with 8 bases between. The length of the CDR3 is 12 residues. CDR3 in DNA: TGTGCCAGCAGTTTTGGAGGAGAGCCCCAGCATTTT. Translation: CASSFGGEPQHF.

The rearrangement uses TRBV7-3 and TRBJ2-1, with D perhaps matching TRBD1 (5 bases). This CDR3 region has 15 residues. CDR1 is SGHTA and CDR2 is FQGTGA in the germline V gene. The V and J ends lost 2 bases and 5 bases respectively, with 13 bases between them. The CDR3 coding sequence is TGTGCCAGCAGCTTATGGGGCGGTCTGAACAATGAGCAGTTCTTC. The encoded protein is CASSLWGGLNNEQFF.

This chain links TRBV27 with TRBJ2-7; no definite D call. The CDR3 runs to 11 residues. Germline values: CDR1 MNHEY, CDR2 SMNVEV (reference sequence). Trimming took off 4 bases at V and 3 bases at J, with 4 bases between the two ends. The CDR3 region is CASSSFYEQYF. The CDR3 nucleotides read TGTGCCAGCAGTTCCTTCTACGAGCAGTACTTC.

The CDR3 here is CAWQPGLGEGSPLHF. In DNA, the CDR3 is TGTGCCTGGCAGCCTGGACTAGGCGAAGGATCACCCCTCCACTTT. This chain links TRBV30 with TRBJ1-6; unclear D gene. This CDR3 has 15 residues. Germline loops: CDR1 GTSNPN, CDR2 SVGIG (reference sequence). With 5 bases removed from V and 10 bases from J, the gap between germline ends came to 21 bases.

The chain employs TRBV7-9 and TRBJ1-5; tentatively, D is TRBD1 (6 bases). The CDR3 extends over 17 amino acids. Germline CDR1 is SEHNR and CDR2 is FQNEAQ (reference sequence). Trimming stripped 8 bases from V and 0 bases from J, with 20 bases between. The CDR3 DNA is TGTGCCAGCCCTACGGGACACCGGATCAATAGCAATCAGCCCCAGCATTTT. Translation: CASPTGHRINSNQPQHF.

This rearrangement joins TRBV4-1 to TRBJ1-2; 7 bases align to TRBD1. CDR1 is MGHRA, CDR2 YSYEKL, per germline. Trimming cost V 4 bases and J 5 bases; bases outside gene matches: 4. The CDR3 runs 13 residues. Written as DNA, the CDR3 is TGCGCCAGCAGCCCCGGGACAGAGTATGGCTACACCTTC. Protein sequence: CASSPGTEYGYTF.

The chain has TRBV13 and TRBJ2-5; D perhaps matches TRBD1 (6 bases). Trimming stripped 5 bases from V and 1 base from J, with 8 bases between. CDR3 length: 13 residues. Germline CDR1 is PRHDT and CDR2 is FYEKMQ (reference sequence). CDR3 loop: CASSTGSQETQYF. CDR3 bases: TGTGCCAGCAGCACAGGGTCCCAAGAGACCCAGTACTTC.

Turning to this clone: Other DNA sequences in the sample encode the same CDR3. The V and J genes are TRBV13 and TRBJ1-5; 7 nucleotides agree with TRBD1. Germline V gives CDR1 PRHDT, CDR2 FYEKMQ (reference sequence). V gave up 0 bases and J gave up 4 bases; unmatched junction bases: 0. This CDR3 spans 14 amino acids. The CDR3 DNA reads TGTGCCAGCAGCTTAGGACAGGGGAATCAGCCCCAGCATTTT. It encodes CASSLGQGNQPQHF.

This clone is a singleton in its sample. Written as DNA, the CDR3 is TGCGCCAGCAGCCTAACAGGGTCAGATACGCAGTATTTT. Its protein is CASSLTGSDTQYF. The chain employs TRBV4-1 and TRBJ2-3, with TRBD1 as a possible D gene (6 bases). The CDR3 extends over 13 amino acids. V lost 4 bases and J lost 4, with 9 bases in between. Germline loops: CDR1 MGHRA, CDR2 YSYEKL.

The chain couples TRBV5-1 to TRBJ1-6; D unclear. Deletions cut 0 bases from V and 5 bases from J, with 3 bases between. CDR1 is SGHRS, CDR2 YFSETQ, per germline. The CDR3 is 13 residues long. CDR3 region: CASSLENNSPLHF. The CDR3 bases are TGCGCCAGCAGCTTGGAAAATAATTCACCCCTCCACTTT.

The chain joins TRBV30 to TRBJ2-3, with 9 bases lining up with TRBD2. The ends lost 3 bases at V and 0 bases at J; junction bases unmatched: 4. There are 15 residues in the CDR3. CDR1 and CDR2 from the germline V gene are GTSNPN and SVGIG (reference sequence). The CDR3 coding sequence is TGTGCCTGGAGCGGGACTAGCTGGAGCACAGATACGCAGTATTTT. Translated, it gives CAWSGTSWSTDTQYF.

The rearrangement joins TRBV5-1 to TRBJ2-1; 7 bases agree with TRBD2. Germline CDR1 reads SGHRS; CDR2 reads YFSETQ. This CDR3 has 13 amino acids. V lost 3 bases, J lost 9 bases, and 6 bases stayed unmatched. The CDR3 DNA reads TGCGCCAGCAGCTCCGAGGGAGGGAGTGAGCAGTTCTTC. It specifies CASSSEGGSEQFF.

This clone was counted a few times. This sequence joins TRBV9 and TRBJ2-2; 9 bases map to TRBD2. After removal of 1 base from V and 4 bases from J, the junction contained 5 bases not matched to a gene. The length of the CDR3 is 16 residues. CDR1 and CDR2 (germline): SGDLS, YYNGEE. CDR3 protein: CASSVFAGGATGELFF. Here the CDR3 DNA reads TGTGCCAGCAGCGTATTTGCGGGAGGGGCCACCGGGGAGCTGTTTTTT.

The rearrangement uses TRBV29-1 and TRBJ1-1; D unclear. CDR1 and CDR2 from the germline V gene are SQVTM and ANQGSEA. The CDR3 totals 13 residues. V was pared by 5 bases and J by 1 base, with 11 bases between. Written as DNA, the CDR3 is TGCAGCGTTCGACATTCCTCGAACACTGAAGCTTTCTTT. Translation: CSVRHSSNTEAFF.

The chain combines TRBV6-1 with TRBJ1-5, with TRBD1 as a possible D gene (6 bases). The CDR3 has 12 residues. CDR1 is MNHNS, CDR2 SASEGT, per germline. The CDR3: CGTADSNQPQHF. CDR3 in DNA: TGTGGGACAGCCGATAGCAATCAGCCCCAGCATTTT.